The 30 T cell receptor beta chains presented below share a single source sample, sequenced in a study of blood T cell repertoires in COVID-19. Here immunoSEQ multiplex PCR was the method, and the copy in TCRdb shows in-frame clones only, minus some. Among 27,000 or so clones, over 75% were seen once, and the ten largest hold approximately 16%. Sequencing input: peripheral blood. Receptors were obtained from a human donor with active COVID-19. The donor label of this sample is uncertain.

The chain links TRBV10-3 to TRBJ2-2, with 7 nucleotides matching TRBD1. This CDR3 region has 11 residues. The germline V gene encodes CDR1 ENHRY and CDR2 SYGVKD. With V trimmed by 11 bases and J by 6 bases, 3 bases remained unmatched. CDR3 region: CAVQGSGELFF. DNA of the CDR3: TGTGCCGTACAGGGGTCCGGGGAGCTGTTTTTT.

The rearrangement links TRBV7-9 to TRBJ2-7, with TRBD1 matching over 9 bases. The CDR3 has 15 amino acids. Germline assignment: CDR1 SEHNR and CDR2 FQNEAQ (reference sequence). With V trimmed by 3 bases and J by 5 bases, 8 bases remained unmatched. The CDR3 DNA reads TGTGCCAGCAGCTTGGGTGGGACAGGGTCGGACGAGCAGTACTTC. It specifies CASSLGGTGSDEQYF.

Worth noting for this clone: Within the sample, other DNA sequences also encode this same CDR3. The chain carries TRBV7-9 and TRBJ2-7, with 10 bases matching TRBD1. CDR1 SEHNR and CDR2 FQNEAQ come from the germline V gene (reference sequence). The V and J ends lost 0 bases and 2 bases, in that order; junction bases with no gene match: 1. This CDR3 has 15 residues. CDR3 sequence: CASSLAGTGAYEQYF. The CDR3 bases are TGTGCCAGCAGCTTAGCGGGGACAGGGGCCTACGAGCAGTACTTC.

The genes are TRBV9 and TRBJ2-7; the D gene is possibly TRBD1 (6 bases). V was trimmed by 3 bases and J by 5 bases, leaving 9 bases between them. This CDR3 is 12 amino acids long. Germline V gene data show CDR1 as SGDLS and CDR2 as YYNGEE. The CDR3 region has the DNA TGTGCCAGCAGCGGGGGGCTCGACGAGCAGTACTTC. This translates into CASSGGLDEQYF.

V gene TRBV5-4 combines with J gene TRBJ2-7, with a tentative D call TRBD2 (6 bases). The V gene lost 1 base and the J gene lost 2 bases, with 13 bases spanning the gap. Germline V gives CDR1 SGHNT, CDR2 YYREEE (reference sequence). CDR3 length: 15 residues. The CDR3 DNA reads TGTGCCAGCAGCTTGAAGAGGGAGGTGGCCTACGAGCAGTACTTC. Its translation is CASSLKREVAYEQYF.

The gene calls are TRBV7-9 and TRBJ2-3, with 11 bases aligning to TRBD2. The CDR3 consists of 18 residues. The V gene end was trimmed by 1 base and the J gene end by 3 bases; junction bases not matched to a gene: 9. The germline CDR1 and CDR2 sequences are SEHNR and FQNEAQ (reference sequence). The CDR3 DNA reads TGTGCCAGCAGCTTAGAATTCTCTAGCGGGAGGTTGACAGATACGCAGTATTTT. Its translation is CASSLEFSSGRLTDTQYF.

The V gene is TRBV25-1, the J gene TRBJ2-3, with TRBD2 identical over 9 bases. J was trimmed by 3 bases and V by 6 bases; bases with no gene match: 7. The CDR3 totals 15 residues. Germline V gene lookup returns CDR1 MGHDK and CDR2 SYGVNS. The CDR3 coding sequence is TGTGCCAGCAGCGACGCGGGAGGGCCTACAGATACGCAGTATTTT. Translating it yields CASSDAGGPTDTQYF.

This rearrangement joins TRBV5-1 to TRBJ1-2; 7 nucleotides align to TRBD1. The CDR3 has 17 residues. Looked up from germline, CDR1 is SGHRS and CDR2 is YFSETQ. J gave up 5 bases and V 4 bases, and 17 bases lay outside the gene matches. Here the CDR3 DNA reads TGCGCCAGCAGCCTTGCCCAAGGACAGGTTCTCAAATATGGCTACACCTTC. Residues: CASSLAQGQVLKYGYTF.

This rearrangement joins TRBV11-2 to TRBJ2-5, with D possibly being TRBD1 (6 bases). Germline CDR1 SGHAT, CDR2 FQNNGV. The CDR3 runs 14 residues. The V gene lost 5 bases and the J gene lost 2 bases, with 12 bases spanning the gap. This CDR3 reads CASSLNRVQETQYF. CDR3 DNA: TGTGCCAGCAGCCTGAACAGGGTACAAGAGACCCAGTACTTC.

This chain connects TRBV2 to TRBJ2-7; 8 bases map to TRBD1. Germline trimming cut 6 bases from V and 7 bases from J; bases unmatched to any gene: 8. Germline CDR1 is SNHLY and CDR2 is FYNNEI. The CDR3 covers 13 residues. CDR3 DNA sequence: TGTGCCAGCAGACCTAGGACAGGGTGGGAGCAGTACTTC. It translates to CASRPRTGWEQYF.

The chain couples TRBV2 to TRBJ2-6; 9 bases align to TRBD2. CDR1 and CDR2 (germline): SNHLY, FYNNEI. V gave up 7 bases and J gave up 0 bases; unmatched junction bases: 16. This CDR3 region has 20 residues. CDR3 DNA: TGTGCCAGCATTATAGCGGGGGCCGGCCTCGCCCTCTCTGGGGCCAACGTCCTGACTTTC. The encoded protein is CASIIAGAGLALSGANVLTF. Together with reference TRBV2 and TRBJ2-6, the CDR3 gives the full variable domain: EPEVTQTPSHQVTQMGQEVILRCVPISNHLYFYWYRQILGQKVEFLVSFYNNEISEKSEIFDDQFSVERPDGSNFTLKIRSTKLEDSAMYFCASIIAGAGLALSGANVLTFGAGSRLTVL.

V and J are TRBV14 and TRBJ2-7; a weak D match, TRBD2 (5 bases). V lost 5 bases to trimming and J lost 2 bases, with 16 bases between them. This CDR3 contains 15 residues. Looked up from germline, CDR1 is SGHDN and CDR2 is FVKESK. The CDR3 loop reads CASSYLEGATYEQYF. The DNA for the CDR3 is TGTGCCAGCAGCTATCTCGAGGGCGCCACCTACGAGCAGTACTTC.

This rearrangement joins TRBV5-6 to TRBJ2-2, with 7 bases identical to TRBD2. The germline CDR1 and CDR2 sequences are SGHDT and YYEEEE. Trimming at V came to 2 bases and at J to 0 bases, leaving 4 bases not matched to a gene. CDR3 size: 16 residues. The CDR3 sequence is CASSLTSAANTGELFF. In DNA form, the CDR3 reads TGTGCCAGCAGCTTAACTAGCGCAGCGAACACCGGGGAGCTGTTTTTT.

The chain carries TRBV3-1 (or the pseudogene TRBV3-2) and TRBJ2-5; 11 bases align to TRBD1. CDR1 LGHDT and CDR2 YNNKEL come from the germline V gene (reference sequence). The CDR3 is 15 amino acids. Trimming took 4 bases from V and 5 from J; bases not matched to a gene: 6. This CDR3 is CASSLRTGGLETQYF. The CDR3 DNA reads as TGTGCCAGCAGCCTTAGGACAGGGGGCCTGGAGACCCAGTACTTC.

CDR3 nucleotides: TGCAGCGTTGAAGAAAGGGGGGGCGTCACAGATACGCAGTATTTT. Translated: CSVEERGGVTDTQYF. The rearrangement links TRBV29-1 to TRBJ2-3; D possibly corresponds to TRBD2 (7 bases). The germline V gene encodes CDR1 SQVTM and CDR2 ANQGSEA. The CDR3 has 15 residues. The V end was cut by 0 bases, the J end by 2 bases, with 12 bases between.

This rearrangement joins TRBV6-2 or TRBV6-3 to TRBJ1-2, with unresolved D. With 5 bases removed from V and 5 bases from J, the gap between germline ends came to 18 bases. Germline lookup yields CDR1 MNHEY and CDR2 SVGEGT. The CDR3 is made up of 15 amino acids. CDR3 loop: CASSAERSERYGYTF. CDR3 nucleotides: TGTGCCAGCAGTGCGGAGAGGTCGGAACGGTATGGCTACACCTTC.

The V gene is TRBV30, the J gene TRBJ1-6; 7 bases align to TRBD1. CDR3 length: 15 residues. V dropped 3 bases and J dropped 7; count of bases not matched to a gene: 9. Germline V gene data show CDR1 as GTSNPN and CDR2 as SVGIG (reference sequence). CDR3 nucleotide sequence: TGTGCCTGGAGGGTTCCTCTCAGGGGGAATTCACCCCTCCACTTT. This sequence encodes CAWRVPLRGNSPLHF.

V usage is TRBV7-9 and J usage is TRBJ1-2, with D possibly matching TRBD1 (6 bases). V was shortened by 2 bases and J by 13 bases, with 14 bases between the two germline ends. Germline V gene lookup returns CDR1 SEHNR and CDR2 FQNEAQ (reference sequence). The CDR3 is made up of 12 amino acids. The CDR3: CASSLSTGPSTF. In nucleotides, the CDR3 is TGTGCCAGCAGCTTATCTACAGGGCCGAGCACCTTC.

The V gene is TRBV4-1, the J gene TRBJ2-3; 11 bases are a match to TRBD2. Trimming at V came to 1 base and at J to 6 bases, leaving 9 bases not matched to a gene. Germline V gene lookup returns CDR1 MGHRA and CDR2 YSYEKL. This CDR3 has 17 amino acids. This chain's CDR3 is CASSQGRLAGGGDTQYF. CDR3 sequence (DNA): TGCGCCAGCAGCCAAGGAAGGCTAGCGGGGGGAGGGGATACGCAGTATTTT.

The V call is TRBV6-5, the J call TRBJ2-7; 12 nucleotides agree with TRBD2. The CDR3 runs 15 residues. J was trimmed by 5 bases and V by 6 bases; bases with no gene match: 8. Germline values: CDR1 MNHEY, CDR2 SVGAGI. The CDR3 coding sequence is TGTGCCAGCAGCGCCCTAGCGGGAGGGCCCCACGAGCAGTACTTC. It encodes CASSALAGGPHEQYF.

V usage is TRBV29-1 and J usage is TRBJ1-5; TRBD1 matches at 7 bases. V shed 4 bases, J shed 0 bases, and the junction held 15 bases outside the gene matches. CDR1 is SQVTM, CDR2 ANQGSEA, per germline. CDR3 length: 18 residues. Here the CDR3 DNA reads TGCAGCGTTGGGATCAGGGGACAGAGAATTGATAGCAATCAGCCCCAGCATTTT. Its protein is CSVGIRGQRIDSNQPQHF.

V is TRBV9 and J is TRBJ2-7; 7 bases fit TRBD2. The germline V gene has CDR1 SGDLS and CDR2 YYNGEE. The CDR3 is 15 amino acids. With V trimmed by 0 bases and J by 2 bases, 5 bases remained unmatched. The CDR3 reads CASSVGTSGTYEQYF. The DNA for the CDR3 is TGTGCCAGCAGCGTAGGAACCAGCGGGACCTACGAGCAGTACTTC.

This chain links TRBV19 with TRBJ2-3, with a possible D match to TRBD1 (6 bases). With 1 base removed from V and 4 bases from J, the gap between germline ends came to 12 bases. The germline V gene encodes CDR1 LNHDA and CDR2 SQIVND (reference sequence). This CDR3 has 15 residues. The CDR3 loop reads CASSIGGGVADTQYF. The CDR3 DNA sequence: TGTGCCAGTAGTATAGGAGGGGGTGTGGCAGATACGCAGTATTTT.

On this clone: The DNA is omitted, as the CDR3 cannot be located on it reliably, and the CDR3 follows TCRdb's listing. The rearrangement links TRBV19 to TRBJ2-2; the D call TRBD2 from the table was never checked on the DNA. The length of the CDR3 is 17 amino acids, counting both ends. Germline lookup yields CDR1 LNHDA and CDR2 SQIVND (reference sequence). This CDR3 reads CASTSGLAGRNTGELFF.

The V and J genes are TRBV4-2 and TRBJ1-4, with TRBD1 as a possible D gene (6 bases). CDR1 is LGHNA and CDR2 is YNFKEQ in the germline V gene. This CDR3 comprises 15 residues. V lost 3 bases and J 8 bases, leaving 16 bases between the germline ends. CDR3 coding DNA: TGTGCCAGCAGCCATACCACCAGGGGAGAAGAAAAACTGTTTTTT. It translates to CASSHTTRGEEKLFF.

The chain has TRBV15 and TRBJ2-6; 7 bases are shared with TRBD1. This CDR3 has 15 amino acids. The V and J ends lost 4 bases and 2 bases, in that order; junction bases with no gene match: 2. CDR1 is LNHNV and CDR2 is YYDKDF in the germline V gene (reference sequence). In nucleotides, the CDR3 is TGTGCCACCAGCAAGGACAGGACTGGGGCCAACGTCCTGACTTTC. As protein: CATSKDRTGANVLTF.

This clone came up a few times. The chain employs TRBV7-8 and TRBJ1-5; 7 nucleotides match TRBD1. With 5 bases clipped from V and 7 bases from J, the junction kept 2 bases outside the gene matches. The CDR3 consists of 12 residues. The V gene's germline CDR1 is SGHVS and CDR2 FQNEAQ. The CDR3 loop is CASSPGGQPQHF. DNA of the CDR3: TGTGCCAGCAGCCCAGGGGGGCAGCCCCAGCATTTT.

The V and J genes are TRBV27 and TRBJ2-1; 10 nucleotides agree with TRBD1. Germline values: CDR1 MNHEY, CDR2 SMNVEV (reference sequence). The J segment lost 2 bases and the V segment lost 5 bases, leaving 3 bases of the junction unmatched. The CDR3 covers 15 residues. CDR3 nucleotides: TGTGCCAGCAGTGCGACAGGGGGCGCCTACAATGAGCAGTTCTTC. It encodes CASSATGGAYNEQFF.

The gene calls are TRBV5-8 and TRBJ2-1; 13 nucleotides line up with TRBD2. Germline CDR1 reads SGHTS; CDR2 reads YDEGEE. V lost 2 bases and J lost 4; bases outside the gene matches: 12. This CDR3 has 19 amino acids. The CDR3 sequence: CASSLTGLAGALAYNEQFF. The CDR3 DNA follows: TGTGCCAGCAGCTTAACCGGACTAGCGGGGGCACTGGCTTACAATGAGCAGTTCTTC.

The CDR3, as DNA: TGTGCCAGCAGCGAACAGGGTTGGAATTCACCCCTCCACTTT. Its protein product is CASSEQGWNSPLHF. The chain uses TRBV7-9 and TRBJ1-6, with a possible D match to TRBD1 (6 bases). This CDR3 contains 14 residues. The germline V gene has CDR1 SEHNR and CDR2 FQNEAQ (reference sequence). With 5 bases removed from V and 7 bases from J, the gap between germline ends came to 12 bases. The whole variable domain, remainder taken from reference TRBV7-9 and TRBJ1-6, is DTGVSQNPRHKITKRGQNVTFRCDPISEHNRLYWYRQTLGQGPEFLTYFQNEAQLEKSRLLSDRFSAERPKGSFSTLEIQRTEQGDSAMYLCASSEQGWNSPLHFGNGTRLTVT.